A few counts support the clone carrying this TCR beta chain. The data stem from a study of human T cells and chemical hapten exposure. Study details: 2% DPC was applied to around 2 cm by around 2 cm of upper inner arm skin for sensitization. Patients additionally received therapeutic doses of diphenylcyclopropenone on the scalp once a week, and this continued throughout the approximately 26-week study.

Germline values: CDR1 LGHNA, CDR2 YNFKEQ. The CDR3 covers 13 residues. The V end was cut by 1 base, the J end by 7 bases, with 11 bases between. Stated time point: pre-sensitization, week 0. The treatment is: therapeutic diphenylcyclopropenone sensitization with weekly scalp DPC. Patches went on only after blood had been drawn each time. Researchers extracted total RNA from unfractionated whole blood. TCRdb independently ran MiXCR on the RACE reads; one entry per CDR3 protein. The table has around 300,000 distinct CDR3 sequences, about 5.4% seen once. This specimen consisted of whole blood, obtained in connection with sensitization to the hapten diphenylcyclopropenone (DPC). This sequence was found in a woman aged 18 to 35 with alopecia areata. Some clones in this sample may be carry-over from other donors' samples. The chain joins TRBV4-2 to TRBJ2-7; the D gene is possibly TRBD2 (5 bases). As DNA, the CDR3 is TGTGCCAGCAGCCAAGTCTTGGGAGCAGAGCAGTACTTC. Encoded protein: CASSQVLGAEQYF.